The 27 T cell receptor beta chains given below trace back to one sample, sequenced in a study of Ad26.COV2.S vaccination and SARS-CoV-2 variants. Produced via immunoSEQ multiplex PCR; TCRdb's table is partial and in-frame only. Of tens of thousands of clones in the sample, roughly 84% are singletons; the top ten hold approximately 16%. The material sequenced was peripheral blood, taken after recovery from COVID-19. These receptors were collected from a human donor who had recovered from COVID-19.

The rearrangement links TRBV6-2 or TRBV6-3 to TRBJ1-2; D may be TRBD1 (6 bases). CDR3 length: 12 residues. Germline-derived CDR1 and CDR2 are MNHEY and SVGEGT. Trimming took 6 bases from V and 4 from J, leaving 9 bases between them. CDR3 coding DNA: TGTGCCAGCAGCCTGGACAGCTATGGCTACACCTTC. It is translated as CASSLDSYGYTF.

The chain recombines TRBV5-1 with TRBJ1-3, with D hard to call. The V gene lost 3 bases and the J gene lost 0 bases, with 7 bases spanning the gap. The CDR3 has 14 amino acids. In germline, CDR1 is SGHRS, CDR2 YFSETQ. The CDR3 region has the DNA TGCGCCAGCAGCTCCCAGTCCTCTGGAAACACCATATATTTT. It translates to CASSSQSSGNTIYF.

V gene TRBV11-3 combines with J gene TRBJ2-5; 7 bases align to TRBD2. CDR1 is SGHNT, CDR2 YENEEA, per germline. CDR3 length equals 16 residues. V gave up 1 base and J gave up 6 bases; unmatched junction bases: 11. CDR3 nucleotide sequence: TGTGCCAGCAGCTTAGCGTCCGGGGCGGGAGAAAAGACCCAGTACTTC. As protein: CASSLASGAGEKTQYF.

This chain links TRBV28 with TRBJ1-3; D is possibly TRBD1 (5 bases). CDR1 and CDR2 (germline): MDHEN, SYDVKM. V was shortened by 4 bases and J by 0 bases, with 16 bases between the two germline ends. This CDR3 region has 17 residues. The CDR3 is CASSSGTNRRSGNTIYF. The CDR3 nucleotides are TGTGCCAGCAGTTCCGGGACCAACCGGCGCTCTGGAAACACCATATATTTT.

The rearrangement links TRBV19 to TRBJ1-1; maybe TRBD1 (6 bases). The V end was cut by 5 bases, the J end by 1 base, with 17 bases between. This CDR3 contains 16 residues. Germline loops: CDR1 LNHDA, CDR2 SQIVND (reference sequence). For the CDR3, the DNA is TGTGCCAGTAGTCTTACCGCAGGGGCCGGGAACACTGAAGCTTTCTTT. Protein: CASSLTAGAGNTEAFF.

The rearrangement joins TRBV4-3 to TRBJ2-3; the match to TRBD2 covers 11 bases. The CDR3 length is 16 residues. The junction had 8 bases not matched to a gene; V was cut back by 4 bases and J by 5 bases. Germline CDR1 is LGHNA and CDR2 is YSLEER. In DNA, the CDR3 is TGCGCCAGCAGCCTTACGACTAGCGGGACGGGAGATACGCAGTATTTT. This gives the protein CASSLTTSGTGDTQYF.

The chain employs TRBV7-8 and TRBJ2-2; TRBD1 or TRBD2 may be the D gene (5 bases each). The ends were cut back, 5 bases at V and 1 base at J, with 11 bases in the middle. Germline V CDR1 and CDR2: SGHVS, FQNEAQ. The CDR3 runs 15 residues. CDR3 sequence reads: CASSPGLGNTGELFF. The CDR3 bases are TGTGCCAGCAGCCCGGGGCTGGGGAACACCGGGGAGCTGTTTTTT.

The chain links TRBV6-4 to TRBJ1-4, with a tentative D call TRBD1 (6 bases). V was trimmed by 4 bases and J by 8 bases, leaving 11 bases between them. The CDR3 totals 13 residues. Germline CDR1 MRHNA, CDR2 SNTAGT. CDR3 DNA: TGTGCCAGCAGTGCCAGGGGACCGGAAAAACTGTTTTTT. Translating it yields CASSARGPEKLFF.

The CDR3 nucleotides are TGTGCCAGCAGTTTACCGGGGGAGTATCGAGGTGAGCAGTTCTTC. It codes for CASSLPGEYRGEQFF. The J gene is TRBJ2-1, the V gene TRBV27, with D tentatively TRBD2 (6 bases). Per the germline V gene, CDR1 is MNHEY and CDR2 is SMNVEV (reference sequence). CDR3 size: 15 residues. With 2 bases removed from V and 9 bases from J, the gap between germline ends came to 17 bases.

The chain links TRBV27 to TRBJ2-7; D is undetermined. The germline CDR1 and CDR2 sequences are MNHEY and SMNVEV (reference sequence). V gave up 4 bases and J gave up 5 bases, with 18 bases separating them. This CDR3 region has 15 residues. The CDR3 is CASSSNSETPHEQYF. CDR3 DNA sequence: TGTGCCAGCAGTTCAAACTCCGAAACCCCCCACGAGCAGTACTTC.

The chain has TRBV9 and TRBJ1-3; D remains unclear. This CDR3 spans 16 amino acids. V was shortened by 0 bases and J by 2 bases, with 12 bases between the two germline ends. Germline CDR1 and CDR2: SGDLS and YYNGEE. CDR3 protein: CASSVVDEGAGNTIYF. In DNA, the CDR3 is TGTGCCAGCAGCGTAGTAGACGAGGGAGCTGGAAACACCATATATTTT.

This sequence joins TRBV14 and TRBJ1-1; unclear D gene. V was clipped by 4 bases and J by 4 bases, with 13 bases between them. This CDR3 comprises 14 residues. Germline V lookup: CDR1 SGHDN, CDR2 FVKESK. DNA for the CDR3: TGTGCCAGCAGCCGTGCCTTACGGCCCACTGAAGCTTTCTTT. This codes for CASSRALRPTEAFF.

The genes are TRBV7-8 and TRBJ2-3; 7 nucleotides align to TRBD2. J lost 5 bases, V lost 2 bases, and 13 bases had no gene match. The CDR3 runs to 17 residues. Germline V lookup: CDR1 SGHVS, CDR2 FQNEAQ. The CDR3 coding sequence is TGTGCCAGCAGCTTAACGGTCGTGCGCGGGAGCGGAGATACGCAGTATTTT. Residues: CASSLTVVRGSGDTQYF.

CDR3 in DNA: TGTGCCATCATCAGAGAACAGGGAAAGAACACTGAAGCTTTCTTT. This codes for CAIIREQGKNTEAFF. The chain links TRBV10-3 to TRBJ1-1; perhaps TRBD1 as D (6 bases). This CDR3 comprises 15 residues. V shed 7 bases and J shed 1 base, with 16 bases lying between them. CDR1 and CDR2 from the germline V gene are ENHRY and SYGVKD.

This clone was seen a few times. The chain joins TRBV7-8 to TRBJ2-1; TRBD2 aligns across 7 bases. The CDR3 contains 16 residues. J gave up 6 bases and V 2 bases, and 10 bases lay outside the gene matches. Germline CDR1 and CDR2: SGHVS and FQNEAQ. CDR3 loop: CASSLYGGRGVNEQFF. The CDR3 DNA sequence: TGTGCCAGCAGCTTATACGGCGGGAGAGGGGTCAATGAGCAGTTCTTC.

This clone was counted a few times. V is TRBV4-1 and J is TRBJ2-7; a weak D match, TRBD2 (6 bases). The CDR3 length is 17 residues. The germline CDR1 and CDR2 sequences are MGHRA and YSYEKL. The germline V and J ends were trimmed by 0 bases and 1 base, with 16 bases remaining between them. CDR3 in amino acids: CASSQEGGPGSSYEQYF. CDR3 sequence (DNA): TGCGCCAGCAGCCAAGAGGGGGGACCGGGATCATCCTACGAGCAGTACTTC.

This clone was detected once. DNA of the CDR3: TGTGCCAGCAGCTATCAGTGGGGTACCTACGAGCAGTACTTC. This codes for CASSYQWGTYEQYF. V usage is TRBV7-2 and J usage is TRBJ2-7; D gene ambiguous. The CDR3 loop spans 14 amino acids. Trimming cost V 4 bases and J 2 bases, with 12 bases left between them. Per germline, CDR1 SGHTA and CDR2 FQGNSA.

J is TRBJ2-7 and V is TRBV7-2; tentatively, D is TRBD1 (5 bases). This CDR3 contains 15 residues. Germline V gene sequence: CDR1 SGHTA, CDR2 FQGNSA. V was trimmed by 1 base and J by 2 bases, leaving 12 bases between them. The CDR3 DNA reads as TGTGCCAGCAGCTTAGAATCGAGACAGCCCTACGAGCAGTACTTC. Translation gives CASSLESRQPYEQYF. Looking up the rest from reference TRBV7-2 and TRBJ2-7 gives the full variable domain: GAGVSQSPSNKVTEKGKDVELRCDPISGHTALYWYRQSLGQGLEFLIYFQGNSAPDKSGLPSDRFSAERTGGSVSTLTIQRTQQEDSAVYLCASSLESRQPYEQYFGPGTRLTVT.

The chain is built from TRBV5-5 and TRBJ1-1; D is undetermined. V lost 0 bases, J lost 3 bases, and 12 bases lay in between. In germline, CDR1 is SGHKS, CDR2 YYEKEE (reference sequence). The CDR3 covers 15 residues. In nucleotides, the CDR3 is TGTGCCAGCAGCTTGGGTAGGGTAAGGGACACTGAAGCTTTCTTT. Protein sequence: CASSLGRVRDTEAFF.

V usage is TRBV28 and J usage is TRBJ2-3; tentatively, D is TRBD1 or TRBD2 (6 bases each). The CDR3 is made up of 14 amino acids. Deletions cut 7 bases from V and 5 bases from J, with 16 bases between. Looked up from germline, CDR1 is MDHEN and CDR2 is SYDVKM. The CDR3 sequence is CASTSGGSEDTQYF. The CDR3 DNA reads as TGTGCCAGCACCTCCGGGGGCTCAGAAGATACGCAGTATTTT.

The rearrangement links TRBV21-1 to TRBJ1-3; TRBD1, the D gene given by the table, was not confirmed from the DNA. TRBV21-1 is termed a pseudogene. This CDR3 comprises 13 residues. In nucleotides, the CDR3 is TGTGCCGCCCGACAGGGGTCTGGAAACACCATATATTTT. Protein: CAARQGSGNTIYF.

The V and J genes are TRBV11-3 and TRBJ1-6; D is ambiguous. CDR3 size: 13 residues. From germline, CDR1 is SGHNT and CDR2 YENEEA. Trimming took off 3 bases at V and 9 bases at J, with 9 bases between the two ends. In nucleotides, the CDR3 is TGTGCCAGCAGCTTTGCCCTAGGTTCACCCCTCCACTTT. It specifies CASSFALGSPLHF.

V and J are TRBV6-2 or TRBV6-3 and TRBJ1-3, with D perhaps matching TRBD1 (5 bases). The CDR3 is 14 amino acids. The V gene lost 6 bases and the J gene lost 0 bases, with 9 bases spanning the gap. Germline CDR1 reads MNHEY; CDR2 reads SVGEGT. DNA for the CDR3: TGTGCCAGCAGCTTTAGGGGCTCTGGAAACACCATATATTTT. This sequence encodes CASSFRGSGNTIYF.

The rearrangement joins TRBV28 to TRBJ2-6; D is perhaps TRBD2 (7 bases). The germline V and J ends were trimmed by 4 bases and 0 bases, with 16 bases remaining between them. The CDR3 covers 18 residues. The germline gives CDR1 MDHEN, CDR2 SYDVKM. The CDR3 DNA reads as TGTGCCAGCAGTTCAGCGGGACATACGAACTCTGGGGCCAACGTCCTGACTTTC. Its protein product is CASSSAGHTNSGANVLTF.

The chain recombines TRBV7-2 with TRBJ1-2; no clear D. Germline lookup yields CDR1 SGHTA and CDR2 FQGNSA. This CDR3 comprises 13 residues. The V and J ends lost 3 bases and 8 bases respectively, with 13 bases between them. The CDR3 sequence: CASSFPQAGGYTF. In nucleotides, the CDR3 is TGTGCCAGCAGCTTCCCGCAGGCGGGCGGCTACACCTTC. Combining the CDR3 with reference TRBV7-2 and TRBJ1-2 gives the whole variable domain GAGVSQSPSNKVTEKGKDVELRCDPISGHTALYWYRQSLGQGLEFLIYFQGNSAPDKSGLPSDRFSAERTGGSVSTLTIQRTQQEDSAVYLCASSFPQAGGYTFGSGTRLTVV.

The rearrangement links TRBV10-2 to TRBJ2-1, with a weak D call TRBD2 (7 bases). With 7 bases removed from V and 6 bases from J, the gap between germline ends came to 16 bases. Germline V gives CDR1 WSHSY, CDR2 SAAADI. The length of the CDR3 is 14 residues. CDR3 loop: CASKFGGGLNEQFF. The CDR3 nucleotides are TGCGCCAGCAAGTTTGGCGGGGGCCTCAATGAGCAGTTCTTC.

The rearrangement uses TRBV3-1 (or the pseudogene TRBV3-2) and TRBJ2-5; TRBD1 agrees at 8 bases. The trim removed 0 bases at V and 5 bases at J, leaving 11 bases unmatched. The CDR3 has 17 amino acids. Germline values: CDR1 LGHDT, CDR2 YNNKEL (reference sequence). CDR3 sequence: CASSQDLHRTGTETQYF. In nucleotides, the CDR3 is TGTGCCAGCAGCCAAGACTTACACCGGACAGGGACGGAGACCCAGTACTTC.